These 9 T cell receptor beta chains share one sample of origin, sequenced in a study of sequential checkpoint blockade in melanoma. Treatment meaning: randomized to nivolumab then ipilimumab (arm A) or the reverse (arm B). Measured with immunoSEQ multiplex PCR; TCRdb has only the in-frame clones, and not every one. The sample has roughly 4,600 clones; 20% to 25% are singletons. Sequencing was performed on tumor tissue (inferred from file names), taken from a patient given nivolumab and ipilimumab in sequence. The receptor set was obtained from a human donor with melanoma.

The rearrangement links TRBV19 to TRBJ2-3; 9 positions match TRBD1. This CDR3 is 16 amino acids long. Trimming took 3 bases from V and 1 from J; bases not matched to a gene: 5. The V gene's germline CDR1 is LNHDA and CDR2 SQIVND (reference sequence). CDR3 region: CASSILGTGRTDTQYF. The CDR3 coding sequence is TGTGCCAGTAGTATCCTCGGGACAGGGCGCACAGATACGCAGTATTTT.

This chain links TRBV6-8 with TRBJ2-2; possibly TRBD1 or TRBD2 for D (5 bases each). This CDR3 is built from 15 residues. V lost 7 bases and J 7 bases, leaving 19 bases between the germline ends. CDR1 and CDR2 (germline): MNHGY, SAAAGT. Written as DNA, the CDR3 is TGTGCCAGCACCAAAACCGGGACGAGGAGCGGGGAGCTGTTTTTT. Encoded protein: CASTKTGTRSGELFF.

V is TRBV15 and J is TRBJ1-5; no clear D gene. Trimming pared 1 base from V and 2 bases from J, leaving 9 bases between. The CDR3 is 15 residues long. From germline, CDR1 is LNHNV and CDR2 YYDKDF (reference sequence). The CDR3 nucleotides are TGTGCCACCAGCAGAGCAGAGGGCGGCAATCAGCCCCAGCATTTT. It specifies CATSRAEGGNQPQHF. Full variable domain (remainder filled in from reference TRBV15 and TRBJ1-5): DAMVIQNPRYQVTQFGKPVTLSCSQTLNHNVMYWYQQKSSQAPKLLFHYYDKDFNNEADTPDNFQSRRPNTSFCFLDIRSPGLGDTAMYLCATSRAEGGNQPQHFGDGTRLSIL.

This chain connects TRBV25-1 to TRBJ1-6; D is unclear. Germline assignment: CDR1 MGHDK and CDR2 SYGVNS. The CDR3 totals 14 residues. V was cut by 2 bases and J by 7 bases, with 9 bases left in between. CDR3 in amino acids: CASSEPGRNSPLHF. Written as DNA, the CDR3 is TGTGCCAGCAGTGAACCAGGAAGAAATTCACCCCTCCACTTT.

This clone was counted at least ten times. The CDR3 protein is CASSLGGAGELFF. The CDR3 DNA follows: TGCGCCAGCAGCTTAGGGGGGGCCGGGGAGCTGTTTTTT. The V call is TRBV23-1, the J call TRBJ2-2, with D perhaps TRBD2 (7 bases). TRBV23-1 is identified as an open reading frame with a role that is uncertain. The V gene lost 6 bases and the J gene lost 6 bases, with 11 bases spanning the gap. The CDR3 sequence is 13 residues long.

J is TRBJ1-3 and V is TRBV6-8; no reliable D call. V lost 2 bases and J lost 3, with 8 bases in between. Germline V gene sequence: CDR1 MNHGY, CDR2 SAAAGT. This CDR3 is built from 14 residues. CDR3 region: CASSYVGDGNTIYF. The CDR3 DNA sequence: TGTGCCAGCAGTTACGTCGGGGATGGAAACACCATATATTTT.

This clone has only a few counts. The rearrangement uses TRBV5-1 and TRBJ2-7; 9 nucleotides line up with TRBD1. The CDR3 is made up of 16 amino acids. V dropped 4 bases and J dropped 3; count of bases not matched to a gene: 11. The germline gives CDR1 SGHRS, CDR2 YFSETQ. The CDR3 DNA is TGCGCCAGCAGCAATCCGGGACAGGGAAGGTTCTACGAGCAGTACTTC. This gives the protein CASSNPGQGRFYEQYF.

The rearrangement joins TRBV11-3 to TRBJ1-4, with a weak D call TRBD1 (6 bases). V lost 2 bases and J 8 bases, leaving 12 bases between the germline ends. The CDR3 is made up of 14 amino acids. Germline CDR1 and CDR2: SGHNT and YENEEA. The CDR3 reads CASSLWGGREKLFF. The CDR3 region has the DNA TGTGCCAGCAGCTTATGGGGGGGGCGAGAAAAACTGTTTTTT.

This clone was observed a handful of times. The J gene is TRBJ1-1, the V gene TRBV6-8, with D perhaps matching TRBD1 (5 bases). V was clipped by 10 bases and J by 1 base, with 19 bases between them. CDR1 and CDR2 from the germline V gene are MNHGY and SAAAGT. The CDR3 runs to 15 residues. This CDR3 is CATGGGTIANTEAFF. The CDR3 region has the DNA TGTGCCACCGGGGGGGGAACCATTGCGAACACTGAAGCTTTCTTT.